This T cell receptor (beta chain) was identified in a study of glioma-infiltrating T cells after dendritic cell vaccination. This clone was seen a handful of times. Primers: 60 V beta forward and 13 J beta reverse. Some clones are missing from TCRdb's copy, which holds only in-frame ones; the method was immunoSEQ multiplex PCR. In the table there are about 100,000 clones, around three quarters of which are singletons. This TCR came from a human donor with glioblastoma. Sequenced here: blood, sampled before dendritic cell vaccination.

The CDR3 region is CASSPTLGTTFSYEQYF. The CDR3 DNA is TGTGCCAGTAGTCCAACCCTCGGGACAACCTTCTCCTACGAGCAGTACTTC. The V and J genes are TRBV19 and TRBJ2-7, with a tentative D call TRBD1 (6 bases). The CDR3 loop spans 17 amino acids. The germline V and J ends were trimmed by 5 bases and 0 bases, with 20 bases remaining between them. Per germline, CDR1 LNHDA and CDR2 SQIVND (reference sequence).